Here is one TCR beta chain with its context. No antigen is known for it. Base qualities are not provided; no much larger clone lies one nucleotide away. The study evaluated CTLA-4 blockade (ipilimumab) given together with focal radiation therapy in patients who had chemo-refractory metastatic non-small-cell lung cancer. The record originates from a study of radiotherapy plus CTLA-4 blockade in lung cancer (dated by TCRdb to the late 2010s). A note on the overall study: Among enrolled patients, around 18% had an objective response and roughly 30% reached disease control. The research as a whole found: After treatment with radiotherapy and ipilimumab, TCR clones that came from tumors expanded in the peripheral blood. The strongest predictors of response were reported to be early dynamic shifts in blood T cell clones along with a rise in serum interferon-beta following radiation.

The library came from the immunoSEQ multiplex PCR assay. The table was pulled from immuneACCESS by TCRdb, which kept in-frame rearrangements only. Such tables lose some clones; where checked, under half of the loss comes from unresolved V genes, and the rest has no known cause. This sample has more than 90,000 clones in its table, and roughly 80% of those were observed once. The top ten clones comprise 25% of the sample. Between the V and J ends, shortened by 6 bases and 5 bases respectively, the junction contains 7 bases. The CDR3 runs 11 amino acids, cysteine and phenylalanine included. The only DNA kept is the CDR3, 33 bases in frame from the first base. CDR1 and CDR2 are read off the germline V gene as SNHLY and FYNNEI.

The chain is encoded by TRBV2 joined to TRBJ2-5, with no confidently assigned D gene. This receptor was identified in a human donor with non-small cell lung cancer that progressed on radiotherapy plus ipilimumab. The sequences come from peripheral blood, collected from a patient treated with radiotherapy plus ipilimumab. The DNA is as follows: TGTGCCAGCAGGTCAGAGGAGACCCAGTACTTC. Its product reads: CASRSEETQYF. Here the CDR3 is joined to the reference TRBV2 and TRBJ2-5 genes, and the full variable domain is: EPEVTQTPSHQVTQMGQEVILRCVPISNHLYFYWYRQILGQKVEFLVSFYNNEISEKSEIFDDQFSVERPDGSNFTLKIRSTKLEDSAMYFCASRSEETQYFGPGTRLLVL.